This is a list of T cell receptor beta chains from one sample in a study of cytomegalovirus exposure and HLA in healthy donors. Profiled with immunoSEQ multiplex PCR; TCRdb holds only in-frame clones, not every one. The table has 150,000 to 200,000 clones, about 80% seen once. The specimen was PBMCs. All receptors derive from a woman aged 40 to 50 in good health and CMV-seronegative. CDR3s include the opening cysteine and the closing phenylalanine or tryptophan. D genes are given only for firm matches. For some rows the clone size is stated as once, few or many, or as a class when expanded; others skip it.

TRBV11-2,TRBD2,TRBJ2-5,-,CASSLERWTSGPQETQYF,TGTGCCAGCAGCTTAGAACGATGGACTAGCGGCCCTCAAGAGACCCAGTACTTC
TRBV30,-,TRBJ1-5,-,CAWSDTGNQPQHF,TGTGCCTGGAGTGACACGGGGAATCAGCCCCAGCATTTT
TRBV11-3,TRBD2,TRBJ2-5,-,CASSTRTSGGIETQYF,TGTGCCAGCAGCACCCGGACTAGCGGGGGCATAGAGACCCAGTACTTC
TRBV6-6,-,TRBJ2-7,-,CASSYSSVYEQYF,TGTGCCAGCAGTTACTCGTCCGTCTACGAGCAGTACTTC
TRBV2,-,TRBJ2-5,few,CASSEGASGQETQYF,TGTGCCAGCAGTGAGGGGGCTAGCGGACAAGAGACCCAGTACTTC
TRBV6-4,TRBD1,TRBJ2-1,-,CASSDGTGGNEQFF,TGTGCCAGCAGTGACGGGACAGGGGGCAATGAGCAGTTCTTC
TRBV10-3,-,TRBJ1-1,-,CATGETEAFF,TGTGCCACGGGGGAGACTGAAGCTTTCTTT
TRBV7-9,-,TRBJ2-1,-,CASSLFLVDNEQFF,TGTGCCAGCAGCTTATTCTTAGTTGACAATGAGCAGTTCTTC
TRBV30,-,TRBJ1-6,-,CAWRAGQYNSPLHF,TGTGCCTGGAGAGCTGGACAGTATAATTCACCCCTCCACTTT
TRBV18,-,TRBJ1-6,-,CASSPTGGWSPLHF,TGTGCCAGCTCACCAACGGGGGGATGGTCACCCCTCCACTTT
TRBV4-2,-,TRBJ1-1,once,CASSLGQGQNTEAFF,TGTGCCAGCAGCCTGGGCCAAGGTCAGAACACTGAAGCTTTCTTT
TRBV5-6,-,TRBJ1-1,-,CASSLVRDTEAFF,TGTGCCAGCAGCTTGGTTCGTGACACTGAAGCTTTCTTT
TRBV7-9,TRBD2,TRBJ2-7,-,CSSSHRDYLYEQYF,TGTTCCAGCAGCCACCGGGACTACCTCTACGAGCAGTACTTC
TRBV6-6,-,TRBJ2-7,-,CASKDGLGGYEQYF,TGTGCCAGCAAAGACGGACTGGGTGGCTACGAGCAGTACTTC
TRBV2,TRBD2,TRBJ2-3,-,CASKRTSGDMGTQYF,TGTGCCAGCAAAAGGACTAGCGGGGACATGGGTACGCAGTATTTT
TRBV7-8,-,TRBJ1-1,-,CASRSHGGVNTEAFF,TGTGCCAGCAGGTCCCACGGGGGGGTGAACACTGAAGCTTTCTTT
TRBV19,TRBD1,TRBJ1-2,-,CASTRTGSNYGYTF,TGTGCCAGTACCCGGACAGGTTCTAACTATGGCTACACCTTC
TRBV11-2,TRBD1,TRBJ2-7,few,CASSPIRRQGTYEQYF,TGTGCCAGCAGCCCCATTCGGCGACAGGGCACCTACGAGCAGTACTTC
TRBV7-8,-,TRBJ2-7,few,CASSRDSSYEQYF,TGTGCCAGCAGCCGAGACAGCTCCTACGAGCAGTACTTC
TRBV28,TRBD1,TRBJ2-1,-,CASRTGIENEQFF,TGTGCCAGCAGGACAGGGATCGAGAATGAGCAGTTCTTC
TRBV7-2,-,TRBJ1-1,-,CASSFGHYTEAFF,TGTGCCAGCAGCTTTGGGCACTACACTGAAGCTTTCTTT